Listed below are T cell receptor beta chains from one sample, sequenced in a study of shared clonotypes between healthy human individuals. Assay: immunoSEQ multiplex PCR; the TCRdb copy retains only in-frame clones and omits some. The sample yields 2.3 million or so clones, just over 90% seen once. Sequencing input: naive CD4+ T cells from PBMCs. All receptors come from a man between 18 and 35 years old in good health. Some clones in this sample may be carry-over from other donors' samples. The conserved cysteine and the conserved F or W are not part of the CDR3 here. The order of the fields is clone size, CDR3 length, J gene, V gene, CDR3 protein. The size of a clone is reported for some rows only, either as once, few or many, or as a class for expanded clones.

>NA|18|TRBJ1-1|TRBV4-3
ASSSRRGGRINLMNTEAF
>NA|12|TRBJ2-7|TRBV28
ASSLPQQGREQY
>NA|12|TRBJ1-1|TRBV5-1
ASSLELGNTEAF
>NA|15|TRBJ1-2|TRBV21-1
ASSKRPGGACNYGYT
>NA|13|TRBJ1-2|TRBV28
ASSPQGALGYGYT
>NA|9|TRBJ1-6|TRBV29-1
SVLDRSFLH
>NA|11|TRBJ2-7|TRBV25-1
ASRGTSPYEQY
>once|13|TRBJ2-1|TRBV28
ASRSGRGLYNEQF
>NA|12|TRBJ2-1|TRBV6-4
ASSLSGTVNEQF
>NA|13|TRBJ1-3|TRBV7-9
ASSLGSTSGNTIY